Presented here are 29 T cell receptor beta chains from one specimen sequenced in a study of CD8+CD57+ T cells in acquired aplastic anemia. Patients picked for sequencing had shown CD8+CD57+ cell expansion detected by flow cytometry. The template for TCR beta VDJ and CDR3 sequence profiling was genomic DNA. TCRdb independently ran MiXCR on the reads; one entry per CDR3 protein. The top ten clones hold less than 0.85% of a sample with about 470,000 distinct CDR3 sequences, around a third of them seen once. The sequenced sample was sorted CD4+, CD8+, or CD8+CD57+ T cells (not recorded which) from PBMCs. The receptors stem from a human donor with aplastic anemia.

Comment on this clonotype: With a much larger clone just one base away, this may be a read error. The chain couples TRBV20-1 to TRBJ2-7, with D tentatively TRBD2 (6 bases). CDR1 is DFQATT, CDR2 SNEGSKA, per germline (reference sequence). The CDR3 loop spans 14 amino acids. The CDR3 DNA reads TGCGGTGCTAGAGAACCGGGACTGGGGGACGAGCAGTACTTC. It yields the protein CGAREPGLGDEQYF.

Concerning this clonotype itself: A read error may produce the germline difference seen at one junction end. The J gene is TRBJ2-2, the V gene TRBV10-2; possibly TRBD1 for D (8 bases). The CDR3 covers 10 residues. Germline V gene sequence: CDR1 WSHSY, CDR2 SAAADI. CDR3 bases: TGCGCCAGCAGGACAGGGGAGGGGGTTTTT. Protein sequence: CASRTGEGVF.

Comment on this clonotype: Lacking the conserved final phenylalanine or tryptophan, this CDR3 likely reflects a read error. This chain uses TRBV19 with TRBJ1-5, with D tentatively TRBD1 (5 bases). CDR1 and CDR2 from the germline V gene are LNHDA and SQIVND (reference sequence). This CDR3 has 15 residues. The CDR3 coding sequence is TGTGCCAGTAGTCAGGGACCATTGGCCAATCAGCACCAGCATCTT. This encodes CASSQGPLANQHQHL.

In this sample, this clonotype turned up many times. The CDR3 region is CASSFGFSAQHF. The CDR3 DNA reads TGTGCCAGCAGTTTTGGGTTTAGCGCCCAGCATTTT. V and J are TRBV12-3 or TRBV12-4 and TRBJ1-5, with no clear D. The germline V and J ends were trimmed by 3 bases and 11 bases, with 11 bases remaining between them. The CDR3 sequence is 12 residues long.

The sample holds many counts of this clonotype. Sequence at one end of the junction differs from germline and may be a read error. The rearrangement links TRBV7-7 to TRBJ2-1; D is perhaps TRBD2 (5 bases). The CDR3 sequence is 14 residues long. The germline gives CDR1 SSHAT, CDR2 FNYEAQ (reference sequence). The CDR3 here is CASSPRTSGNEQFF. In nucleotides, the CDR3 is TGTGCTAGCAGTCCAAGGACCAGCGGTAATGAGCAGTTCTTC.

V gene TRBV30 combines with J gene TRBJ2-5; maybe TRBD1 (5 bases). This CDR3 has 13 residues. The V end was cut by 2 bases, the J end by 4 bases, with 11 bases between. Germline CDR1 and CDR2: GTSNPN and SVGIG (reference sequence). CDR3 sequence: CAWSPRGGETQYF. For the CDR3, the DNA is TGTGCCTGGAGTCCTAGGGGTGGAGAGACCCAGTACTTC.

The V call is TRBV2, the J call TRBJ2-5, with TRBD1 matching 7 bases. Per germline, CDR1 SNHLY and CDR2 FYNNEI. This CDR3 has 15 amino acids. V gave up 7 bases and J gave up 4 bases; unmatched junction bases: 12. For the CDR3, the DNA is TGTGCCAGCATTGGGGGCGGGTACAGGGGAGAGACCCAGTACTTC. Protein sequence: CASIGGGYRGETQYF.

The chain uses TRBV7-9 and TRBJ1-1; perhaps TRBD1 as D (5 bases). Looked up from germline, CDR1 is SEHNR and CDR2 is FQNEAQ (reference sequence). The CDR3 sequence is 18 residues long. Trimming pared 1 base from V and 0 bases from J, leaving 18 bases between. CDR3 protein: CASSLVLRDPGMNTEAFF. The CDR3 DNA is TGTGCCAGCAGCTTAGTTCTCCGGGACCCTGGGATGAACACTGAAGCTTTCTTT.

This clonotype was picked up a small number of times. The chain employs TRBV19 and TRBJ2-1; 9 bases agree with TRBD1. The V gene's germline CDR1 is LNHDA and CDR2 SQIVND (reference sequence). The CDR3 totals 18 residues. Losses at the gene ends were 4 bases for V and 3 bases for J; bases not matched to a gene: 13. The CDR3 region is CASSTKPTGTGSYNEQFF. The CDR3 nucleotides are TGTGCCAGTAGTACCAAACCTACCGGGACAGGGAGCTACAATGAGCAGTTCTTC.

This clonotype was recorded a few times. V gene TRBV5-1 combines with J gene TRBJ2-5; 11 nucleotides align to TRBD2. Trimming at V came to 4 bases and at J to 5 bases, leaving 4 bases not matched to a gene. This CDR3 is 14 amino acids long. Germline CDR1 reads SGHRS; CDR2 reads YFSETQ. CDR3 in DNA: TGCGCCAGCAGCACTAGCGGGAGTAGGGAGACCCAGTACTTC. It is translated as CASSTSGSRETQYF.

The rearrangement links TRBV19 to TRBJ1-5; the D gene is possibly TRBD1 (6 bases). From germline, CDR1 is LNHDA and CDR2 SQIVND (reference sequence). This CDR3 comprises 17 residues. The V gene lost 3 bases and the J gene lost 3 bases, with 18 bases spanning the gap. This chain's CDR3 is CASSISFAGQVNQPQHF. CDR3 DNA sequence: TGTGCCAGTAGTATCTCTTTCGCGGGACAAGTCAATCAGCCCCAGCATTTT.

The CDR3 sequence: CASSLAGWYEQYF. The CDR3 DNA follows: TGTGCCAGCAGTTTAGCGGGGTGGTACGAGCAGTACTTC. This chain joins TRBV6-2 or TRBV6-3 and TRBJ2-7, with TRBD2 identical over 8 bases. There are 13 residues in the CDR3. V trimming: 4 bases; J trimming: 4 bases; junction bases outside the gene matches: 3. CDR1 is MNHEY, CDR2 SVGEGT, per germline.

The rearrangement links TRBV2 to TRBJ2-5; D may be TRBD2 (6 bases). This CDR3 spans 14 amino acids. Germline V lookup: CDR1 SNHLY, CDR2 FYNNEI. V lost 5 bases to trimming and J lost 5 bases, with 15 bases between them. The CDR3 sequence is CASSKDGGGETQYF. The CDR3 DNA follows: TGTGCCAGCAGTAAGGACGGGGGTGGGGAGACCCAGTACTTC. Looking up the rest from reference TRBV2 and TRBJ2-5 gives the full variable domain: EPEVTQTPSHQVTQMGQEVILRCVPISNHLYFYWYRQILGQKVEFLVSFYNNEISEKSEIFDDQFSVERPDGSNFTLKIRSTKLEDSAMYFCASSKDGGGETQYFGPGTRLLVL.

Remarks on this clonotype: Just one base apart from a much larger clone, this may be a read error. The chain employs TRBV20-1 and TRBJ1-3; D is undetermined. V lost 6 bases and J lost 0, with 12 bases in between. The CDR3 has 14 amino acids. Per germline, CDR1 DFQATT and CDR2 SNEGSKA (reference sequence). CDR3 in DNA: TGCAGTGCAAGACGGGGTTCCTCTGGAAACACCATATATTTT. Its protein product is CSARRGSSGNTIYF.

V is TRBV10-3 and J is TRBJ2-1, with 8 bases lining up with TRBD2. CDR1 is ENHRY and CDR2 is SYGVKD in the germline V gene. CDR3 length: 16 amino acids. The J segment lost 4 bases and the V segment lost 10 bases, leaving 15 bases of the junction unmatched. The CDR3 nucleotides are TGTGCCAGCAGACAAGAAGCGGGAGAGGGTTACAATGAGCAGTTCTTC. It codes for CASRQEAGEGYNEQFF.

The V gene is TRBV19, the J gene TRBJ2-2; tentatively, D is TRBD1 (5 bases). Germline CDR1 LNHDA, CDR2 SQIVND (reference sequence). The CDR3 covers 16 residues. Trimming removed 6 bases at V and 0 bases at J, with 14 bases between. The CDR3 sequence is CASRTREGANTGELFF. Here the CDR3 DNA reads TGTGCCAGTAGGACCCGAGAAGGGGCGAACACCGGGGAGCTGTTTTTT.

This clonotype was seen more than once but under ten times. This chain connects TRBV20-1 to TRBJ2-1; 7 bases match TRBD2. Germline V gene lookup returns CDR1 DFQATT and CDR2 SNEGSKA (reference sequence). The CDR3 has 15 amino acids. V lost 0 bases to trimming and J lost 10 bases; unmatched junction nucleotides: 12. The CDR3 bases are TGCAGTGCTAGAGATCCGGCGGGAGTCGACCGAGAGCAGTTCTTC. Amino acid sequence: CSARDPAGVDREQFF.

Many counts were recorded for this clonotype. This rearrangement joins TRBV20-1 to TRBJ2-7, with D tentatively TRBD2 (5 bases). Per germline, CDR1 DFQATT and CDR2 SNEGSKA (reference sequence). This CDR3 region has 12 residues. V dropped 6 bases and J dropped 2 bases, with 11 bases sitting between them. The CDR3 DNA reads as TGCAGTGCAACGGACTGGGCCTACGAGCAGTACTTC. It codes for CSATDWAYEQYF.

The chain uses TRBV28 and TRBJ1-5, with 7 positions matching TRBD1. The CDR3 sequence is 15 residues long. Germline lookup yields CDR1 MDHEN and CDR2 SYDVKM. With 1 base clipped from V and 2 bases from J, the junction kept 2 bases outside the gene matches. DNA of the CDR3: TGTGCCAGCAGTTTATTCACAGGGGGCAATCAGCCCCAGCATTTT. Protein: CASSLFTGGNQPQHF. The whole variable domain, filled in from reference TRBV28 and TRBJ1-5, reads DVKVTQSSRYLVKRTGEKVFLECVQDMDHENMFWYRQDPGLGLRLIYFSYDVKMKEKGDIPEGYSVSREKKERFSLILESASTNQTSMYLCASSLFTGGNQPQHFGDGTRLSIL.

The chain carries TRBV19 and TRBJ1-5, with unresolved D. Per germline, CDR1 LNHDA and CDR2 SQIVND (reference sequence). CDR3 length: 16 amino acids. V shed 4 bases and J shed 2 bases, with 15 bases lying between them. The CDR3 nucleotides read TGTGCCAGTAGTACCCTAGCGGCCGGGGGCAATCAGCCCCAGCATTTT. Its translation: CASSTLAAGGNQPQHF. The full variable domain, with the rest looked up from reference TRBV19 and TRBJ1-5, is DGGITQSPKYLFRKEGQNVTLSCEQNLNHDAMYWYRQDPGQGLRLIYYSQIVNDFQKGDIAEGYSVSREKKESFPLTVTSAQKNPTAFYLCASSTLAAGGNQPQHFGDGTRLSIL.

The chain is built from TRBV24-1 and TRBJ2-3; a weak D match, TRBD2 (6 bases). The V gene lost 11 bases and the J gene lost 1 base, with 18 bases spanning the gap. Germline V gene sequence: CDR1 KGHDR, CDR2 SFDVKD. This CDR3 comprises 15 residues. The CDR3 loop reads CASRQTSGGTDTQYF. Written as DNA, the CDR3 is TGTGCCAGCAGACAGACCTCGGGAGGCACAGATACGCAGTATTTT.

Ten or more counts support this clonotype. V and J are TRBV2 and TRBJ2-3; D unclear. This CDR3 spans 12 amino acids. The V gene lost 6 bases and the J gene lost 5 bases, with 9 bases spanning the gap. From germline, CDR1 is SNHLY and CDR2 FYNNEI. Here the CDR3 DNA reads TGTGCCAGCAGAGAGAACCAAGATACGCAGTATTTT. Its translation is CASRENQDTQYF.

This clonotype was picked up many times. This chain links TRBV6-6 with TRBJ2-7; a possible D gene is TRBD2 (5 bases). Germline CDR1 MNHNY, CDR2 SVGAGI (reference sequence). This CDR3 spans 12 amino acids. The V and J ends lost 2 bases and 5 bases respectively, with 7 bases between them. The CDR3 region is CASSYEGNEQYF. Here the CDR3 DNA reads TGTGCCAGCAGTTACGAGGGAAACGAGCAGTACTTC.

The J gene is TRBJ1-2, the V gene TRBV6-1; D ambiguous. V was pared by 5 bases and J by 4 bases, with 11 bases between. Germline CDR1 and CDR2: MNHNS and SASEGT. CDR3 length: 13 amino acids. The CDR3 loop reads CASSLGSPYGYTF. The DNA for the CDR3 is TGTGCCAGCAGTCTGGGGTCACCCTATGGCTACACCTTC.

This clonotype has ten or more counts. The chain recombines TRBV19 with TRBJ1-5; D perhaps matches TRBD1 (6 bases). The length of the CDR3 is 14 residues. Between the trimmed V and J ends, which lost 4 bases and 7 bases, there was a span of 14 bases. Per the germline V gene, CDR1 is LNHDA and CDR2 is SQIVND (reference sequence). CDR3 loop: CASSNPDSRQPQHF. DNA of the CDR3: TGTGCCAGTAGTAATCCGGACAGCCGACAGCCCCAGCATTTT.

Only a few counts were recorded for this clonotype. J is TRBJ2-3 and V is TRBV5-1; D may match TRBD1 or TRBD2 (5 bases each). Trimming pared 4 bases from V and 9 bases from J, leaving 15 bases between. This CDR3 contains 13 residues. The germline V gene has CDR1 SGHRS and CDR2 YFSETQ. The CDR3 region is CASSHGTDGTQYF. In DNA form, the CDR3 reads TGCGCCAGCAGCCATGGGACGGACGGGACGCAGTATTTT. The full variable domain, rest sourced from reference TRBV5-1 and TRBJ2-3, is KAGVTQTPRYLIKTRGQQVTLSCSPISGHRSVSWYQQTPGQGLQFLFEYFSETQRNKGNFPGRFSGRQFSNSRSEMNVSTLELGDSALYLCASSHGTDGTQYFGPGTRLTVL.

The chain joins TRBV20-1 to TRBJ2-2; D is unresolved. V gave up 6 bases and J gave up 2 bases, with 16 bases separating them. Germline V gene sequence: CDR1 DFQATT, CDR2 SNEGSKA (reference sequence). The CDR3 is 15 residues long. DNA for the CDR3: TGCAGTGCCAGTAGGGCTCGCTCAAACACCGGGGAGCTGTTTTTT. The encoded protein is CSASRARSNTGELFF.

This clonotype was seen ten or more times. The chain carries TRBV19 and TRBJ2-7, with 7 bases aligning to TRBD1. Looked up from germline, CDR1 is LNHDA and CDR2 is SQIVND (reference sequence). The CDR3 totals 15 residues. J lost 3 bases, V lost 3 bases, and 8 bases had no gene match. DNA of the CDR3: TGTGCCAGTAGTATCAGTGTCGACAGGGTCTACGAGCAGTACTTC. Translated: CASSISVDRVYEQYF.

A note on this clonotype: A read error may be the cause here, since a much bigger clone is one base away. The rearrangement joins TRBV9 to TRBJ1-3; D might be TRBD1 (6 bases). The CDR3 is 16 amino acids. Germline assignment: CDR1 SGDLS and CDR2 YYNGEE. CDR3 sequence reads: CASSVMGGSSGNIIYF. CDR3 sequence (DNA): TGTGCCAGCAGCGTGATGGGGGGCAGCTCTGGAAACATCATATATTTT.